This TCR beta chain was sequenced during a study of T cell changes during pregnancy in multiple sclerosis. This CDR3 has 14 residues. From germline, CDR1 is SGHTA and CDR2 FQGNSA. Losses at the gene ends were 6 bases for V and 10 bases for J; bases not matched to a gene: 11. The count of this clone is one. Measured with immunoSEQ multiplex PCR; TCRdb has only the in-frame clones, and not every one. This repertoire shows 75,000 to 100,000 clones, 85% to 95% found once; its top ten account for 2% to 2.5%. The material sequenced was peripheral blood, taken after pregnancy. This chain joins TRBV7-2 and TRBJ1-1; 10 bases are a match to TRBD1. The source is a female donor with multiple sclerosis, enrolled in a pregnancy study. CDR3 sequence (DNA): TGTGCCAGCAGTCGCCCCCGGGACAGGGGTTTAGCTTTCTTT. The encoded protein is CASSRPRDRGLAFF.